The 16 T cell receptor beta chains below come from one sample, sequenced in a study of T cells in Graves' hyperthyroidism and ophthalmopathy. TCR beta CDR3 regions were amplified from RNA transcripts. The HTBI primer set drove a first-round RT-PCR of the TCR CDR3. Each CDR3 protein is one row after TCRdb ran MiXCR on the multiplex PCR reads. The repertoire has more than 500,000 distinct CDR3 sequences, 40% to 55% of them found once; the top ten carry 35% to 50%. Sequencing used peripheral blood or thyroid tissue (not recorded which). These receptors all come from an adult woman with Graves' disease, either hyperthyroidism or ophthalmopathy (not recorded which).

The V call is TRBV12-3 or TRBV12-4, the J call TRBJ2-7, with D tentatively TRBD2 (6 bases). This CDR3 is 15 amino acids long. Trimming removed 6 bases at V and 2 bases at J, with 17 bases between. DNA for the CDR3: TGTGCCAGCAGCCCTGACAGCGGGCATACCTACGAGCAGTACTTC. Residues: CASSPDSGHTYEQYF.

This clonotype occurred a few times. This chain links TRBV20-1 with TRBJ1-5; D not resolved. This CDR3 region has 13 residues. Trimming stripped 2 bases from V and 5 bases from J, with 10 bases between. Germline V gives CDR1 DFQATT, CDR2 SNEGSKA (reference sequence). CDR3 amino acids: CSARTFRYQPQHF. As DNA, the CDR3 is TGCAGTGCTAGAACGTTTCGGTATCAGCCCCAGCATTTT.

The chain combines TRBV11-2 with TRBJ2-7; TRBD2 aligns across 10 bases. The CDR3 length is 17 residues. Germline V lookup: CDR1 SGHAT, CDR2 FQNNGV. After removal of 0 bases from V and 5 bases from J, the junction contained 10 bases not matched to a gene. The CDR3 spells CASSLEPPLGTSDEQYF. CDR3 sequence (DNA): TGTGCCAGCAGCTTAGAGCCCCCCCTCGGGACTAGCGACGAGCAGTACTTC. The whole variable domain, remainder taken from reference TRBV11-2 and TRBJ2-7, is EAGVAQSPRYKIIEKRQSVAFWCNPISGHATLYWYQQILGQGPKLLIQFQNNGVVDDSQLPKDRFSAERLKGVDSTLKIQPAKLEDSAVYLCASSLEPPLGTSDEQYFGPGTRLTVT.

The chain combines TRBV6-6 with TRBJ1-4; D unresolved. This CDR3 comprises 18 residues. Deletions cut 8 bases from V and 10 bases from J, with 32 bases between. In germline, CDR1 is MNHNY, CDR2 SVGAGI (reference sequence). The CDR3 here is CASGQFSRSLRRSGKLFF. CDR3 DNA: TGTGCCAGCGGTCAGTTTTCCCGTTCTCTGCGTCGATCTGGAAAACTGTTTTTT.

This clonotype was seen a few times. V is TRBV7-6 and J is TRBJ2-5; D gene uncertain. Germline values: CDR1 SGHVS, CDR2 FNYEAQ. V lost 3 bases to trimming and J lost 6 bases, with 8 bases between them. The CDR3 length is 12 residues. CDR3 nucleotide sequence: TGTGCCAGCAGCTTGGGAACCCAGACCCAGTACTTC. It codes for CASSLGTQTQYF.

This chain joins TRBV20-1 and TRBJ2-7; a possible D gene is TRBD2 (7 bases). Between the trimmed V and J ends, which lost 3 bases and 4 bases, there was a span of 19 bases. Germline CDR1 DFQATT, CDR2 SNEGSKA (reference sequence). There are 15 residues in the CDR3. The chain's CDR3 is CSASGVEQGGYEQYF. The CDR3 DNA sequence: TGCAGTGCTAGTGGGGTGGAACAGGGAGGGTACGAGCAGTACTTC.

This clonotype was counted many times. The chain links TRBV5-6 to TRBJ1-5; weak D call: TRBD1 (5 bases). Germline assignment: CDR1 SGHDT and CDR2 YYEEEE. The CDR3 has 18 amino acids. Trimming took off 2 bases at V and 6 bases at J, with 24 bases between the two ends. The CDR3 sequence: CASSLQRRGTGSSQPQHF. The CDR3 DNA reads TGTGCCAGCAGCTTACAGCGTCGGGGTACAGGTAGTTCTCAGCCCCAGCATTTT.

The chain has TRBV19 and TRBJ1-1; D not resolved. CDR3 length equals 13 residues. V lost 7 bases, J lost 7 bases, and 16 bases lay in between. Germline loops: CDR1 LNHDA, CDR2 SQIVND (reference sequence). The CDR3 is CASIFGRLDEAFF. CDR3 coding DNA: TGTGCCAGTATATTTGGGCGGCTGGATGAAGCTTTCTTT.

This clonotype came up many times. This chain uses TRBV4-1 with TRBJ1-3, with unresolved D. V lost 1 base and J 0 bases, leaving 7 bases between the germline ends. Germline CDR1 MGHRA, CDR2 YSYEKL. There are 15 residues in the CDR3. In DNA form, the CDR3 reads TGCGCCAGCAGCCAAGTGGAATTCTCTGGAAACACCATATATTTT. Translated: CASSQVEFSGNTIYF.

This clonotype was detected ten times or more. This chain links TRBV5-1 with TRBJ2-7; no clear D. The CDR3 spans 13 residues. V was clipped by 3 bases and J by 4 bases, with 11 bases between them. Looked up from germline, CDR1 is SGHRS and CDR2 is YFSETQ. The CDR3 bases are TGCGCCAGCAGCTCTAAACAGAGTTACGAGCAGTACTTC. It is translated as CASSSKQSYEQYF.

The chain uses TRBV29-1 and TRBJ2-5, with 9 bases aligning to TRBD1. The germline V gene encodes CDR1 SQVTM and CDR2 ANQGSEA. V dropped 7 bases and J dropped 2; count of bases not matched to a gene: 5. CDR3 length: 13 residues. The CDR3 region is CSAGTGIQETQYF. The CDR3 DNA follows: TGCAGCGCTGGGACAGGGATACAAGAGACCCAGTACTTC.

The J gene is TRBJ1-2, the V gene TRBV20-1; 9 bases are a match to TRBD1. J lost 8 bases, V lost 6 bases, and 10 bases had no gene match. Germline V gene data show CDR1 as DFQATT and CDR2 as SNEGSKA (reference sequence). The CDR3 runs 13 residues. The CDR3, as DNA: TGCAGTGCCATGGGACAGGGAAACGGAGGCTACACCTTC. Translated: CSAMGQGNGGYTF.

Remarks on this clonotype: The germline gene is not matched at one end of the junction; a read error may be the cause. The chain is built from TRBV2 and TRBJ2-5; TRBD1 or TRBD2 may be the D gene (5 bases each). This CDR3 spans 13 amino acids. Germline CDR1 and CDR2: SNHLY and FYNNEI. The CDR3 nucleotides are TGTGCCAGCGACGGGACCCAGCAAGAGGCCCAGTACTTC. It translates to CASDGTQQEAQYF.

The J gene is TRBJ1-1, the V gene TRBV29-1; a weak D match, TRBD1 (5 bases). Per germline, CDR1 SQVTM and CDR2 ANQGSEA. The CDR3 spans 13 residues. CDR3 protein: CSLAGRANTEAFF. CDR3 sequence (DNA): TGCAGTTTAGCAGGCAGGGCGAACACTGAAGCTTTCTTT.

Concerning this clonotype itself: Germline is not matched at one junction end, which may reflect a read error. V usage is TRBV7-8 and J usage is TRBJ2-7, with TRBD2 matching 13 bases. CDR3 length: 16 amino acids. CDR1 SGHVS and CDR2 FQNEAQ come from the germline V gene. CDR3 bases: TGTGCCAGCAGCGGCAGACTAGCGGGAGGCCCCGGGGAGCTGTACTTC. The encoded protein is CASSGRLAGGPGELYF.

This clonotype was detected ten times or more. This chain joins TRBV12-3 or TRBV12-4 and TRBJ1-5, with D possibly being TRBD1 (5 bases). This CDR3 contains 16 residues. V lost 8 bases, J lost 2 bases, and 19 bases lay in between. The CDR3, as DNA: TGTGCCAGCCGTCCCGGGGACTCTCGGGGCAATCAGCCCCAGCATTTT. This gives the protein CASRPGDSRGNQPQHF.